This is a list of T cell receptor beta chains from one sample in a study of blood T cell repertoires in COVID-19. The repertoire was sequenced with immunoSEQ multiplex PCR; TCRdb's copy has only in-frame clones and lacks some. The data show 140,000 to 150,000 clones, with about 89% seen just once and roughly 6.6% held by the top ten. The specimen sequenced was peripheral blood. All receptors come from an elderly man with acute or convalescent COVID-19. Both conserved end residues are part of each CDR3. A D gene is named only where the DNA matches it firmly. Clone size appears in some rows only: once, few, many, or a class for an expanded clone.

V gene	clone size	J gene	D gene	CDR3 length	CDR3 DNA	CDR3 protein
TRBV5-1	-	TRBJ2-1	TRBD2	16	TGCGCCAGCATTCCTACCTCCGGGACTACCCTCAATGAGCAGTTCTTC	CASIPTSGTTLNEQFF
TRBV18	-	TRBJ1-3	TRBD1	15	TGTGCCAGCTCACCGGGACAGACTTCTGGAAACACCATATATTTT	CASSPGQTSGNTIYF
TRBV11-2	-	TRBJ1-1	TRBD1	16	TGTGCCAGCAGCATGCGCGCTGGACAGGGCAGGAATGAAGCTTTCTTT	CASSMRAGQGRNEAFF
TRBV7-3	-	TRBJ2-5	-	14	TGTGCCAGCAGCGTTTCAGGGTCCCAAGAGACCCAGTACTTC	CASSVSGSQETQYF
TRBV4-1	-	TRBJ1-6	TRBD1	15	TGCGCCAGCACCCCCCTGGGACAGGGTAATTCACCCCTCCACTTT	CASTPLGQGNSPLHF
TRBV6-5	-	TRBJ2-1	-	11	TGTGCCAGCCTTAGCCACAATGAGCAGTTCTTC	CASLSHNEQFF
TRBV9	-	TRBJ1-4	TRBD1	17	TGTGCCAGCAGCGTAGCGGGACAGGGTGTCGGCGGAGAAAAACTGTTTTTT	CASSVAGQGVGGEKLFF
TRBV7-2	once	TRBJ2-2	TRBD2	17	TGTGCCAGCGGCGGAGGGACTAGCGGGAGAGGCACCGGGGAGCTGTTTTTT	CASGGGTSGRGTGELFF
TRBV4-2	-	TRBJ2-1	TRBD2	16	TGTGCCAGCAGCCAAGGATCCGGGACTAGCTCTACTGAGCAGTTCTTC	CASSQGSGTSSTEQFF
TRBV18	few	TRBJ1-1	-	14	TGTGCCAGCTCACCAGGGGCGCATCTCACTGAAGCTTTCTTT	CASSPGAHLTEAFF
TRBV3-1/TRBV3-2	-	TRBJ1-5	-	14	TGTGCCAGCAGCCCCGGACAAACCAATCAGCCCCAGCATTTT	CASSPGQTNQPQHF
TRBV6-6	-	TRBJ1-1	-	15	TGTGCCAGCAGTTACCGAGGTGGAGTCGACACTGAAGCTTTCTTT	CASSYRGGVDTEAFF
TRBV2	once	TRBJ1-5	TRBD1	15	TGTGCCAGCAGTGCACAGGGGTTAAGCAATCAGCCCCAGCATTTT	CASSAQGLSNQPQHF
TRBV18	-	TRBJ2-3	-	12	TGTGCCAGCTCACCGCGGCCAGATACGCAGTATTTT	CASSPRPDTQYF
TRBV6-5	few	TRBJ2-7	TRBD1	14	TGTGCCAGCAGTAGTAGGGACAGGGGCTACGAGCAGTACTTC	CASSSRDRGYEQYF
TRBV15	-	TRBJ2-3	TRBD2	16	TGTGCCACCAGCAATCAAGGTAGCGGGGCCCCGGGGACGCAGTATTTT	CATSNQGSGAPGTQYF
TRBV27	-	TRBJ2-7	-	12	TGTGCCAGCAGTTTAAACGGCCGGGGGCAGTACTTC	CASSLNGRGQYF
TRBV2	once	TRBJ1-2	-	13	TGTGCCAGCAGTGAGGCGGGCGGCTATGGCTACACCTTC	CASSEAGGYGYTF
TRBV3-1/TRBV3-2	-	TRBJ1-4	TRBD1	14	TGTGCCAGCAGCCTAGGGACAGGGAATGAAAAACTGTTTTTT	CASSLGTGNEKLFF
TRBV28	few	TRBJ1-1	TRBD1	14	TGTGCCAGCAGCCACGGGACAGGGGTTACTGAAGCTTTCTTT	CASSHGTGVTEAFF